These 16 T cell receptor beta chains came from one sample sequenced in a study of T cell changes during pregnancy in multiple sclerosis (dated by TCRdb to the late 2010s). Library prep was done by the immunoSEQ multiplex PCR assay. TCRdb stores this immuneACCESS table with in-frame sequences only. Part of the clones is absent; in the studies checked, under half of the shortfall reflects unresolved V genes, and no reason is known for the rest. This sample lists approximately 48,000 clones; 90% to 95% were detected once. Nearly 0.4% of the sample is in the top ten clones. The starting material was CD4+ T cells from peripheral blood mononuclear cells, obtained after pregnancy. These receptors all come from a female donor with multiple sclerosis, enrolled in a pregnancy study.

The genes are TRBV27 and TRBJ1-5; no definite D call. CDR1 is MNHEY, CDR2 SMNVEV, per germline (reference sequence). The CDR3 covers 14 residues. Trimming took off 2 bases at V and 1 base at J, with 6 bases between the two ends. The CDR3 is CASSLSGSNQPQHF. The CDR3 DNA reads TGTGCCAGCAGTTTAAGCGGGAGCAATCAGCCCCAGCATTTT.

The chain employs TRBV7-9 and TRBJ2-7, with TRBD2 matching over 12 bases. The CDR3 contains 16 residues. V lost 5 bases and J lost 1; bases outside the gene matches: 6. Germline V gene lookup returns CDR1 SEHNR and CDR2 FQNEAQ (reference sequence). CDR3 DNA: TGTGCCAGCAGCCCAGTGACTAGCGGGAGATCCTACGAGCAGTACTTC. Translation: CASSPVTSGRSYEQYF.

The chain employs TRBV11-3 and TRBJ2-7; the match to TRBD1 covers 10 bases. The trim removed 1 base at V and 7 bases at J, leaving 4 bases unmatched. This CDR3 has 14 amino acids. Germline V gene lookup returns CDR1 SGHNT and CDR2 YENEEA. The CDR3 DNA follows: TGTGCCAGCAGCTTAGGACAGGGGGCAAGGGAGCAGTACTTC. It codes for CASSLGQGAREQYF.

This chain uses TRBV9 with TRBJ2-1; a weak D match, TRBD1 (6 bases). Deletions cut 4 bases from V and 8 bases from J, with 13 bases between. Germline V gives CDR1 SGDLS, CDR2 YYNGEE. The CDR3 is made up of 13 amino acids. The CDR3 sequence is CASSPQGFYEQFF. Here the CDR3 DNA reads TGTGCCAGCAGCCCCCAGGGGTTCTATGAGCAGTTCTTC.

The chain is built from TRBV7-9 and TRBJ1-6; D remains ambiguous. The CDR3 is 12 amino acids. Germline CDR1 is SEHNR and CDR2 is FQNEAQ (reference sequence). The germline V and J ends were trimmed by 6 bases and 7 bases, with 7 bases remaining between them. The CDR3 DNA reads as TGTGCCAGCAGGGAGGGCAATTCACCCCTCCACTTT. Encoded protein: CASREGNSPLHF.

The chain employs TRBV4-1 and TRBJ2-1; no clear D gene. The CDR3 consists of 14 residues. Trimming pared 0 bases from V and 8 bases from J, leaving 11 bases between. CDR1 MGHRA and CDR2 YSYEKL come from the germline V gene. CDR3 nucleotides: TGCGCCAGCAGCCAAGAAGAGTTAGCCTATGAGCAGTTCTTC. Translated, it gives CASSQEELAYEQFF.

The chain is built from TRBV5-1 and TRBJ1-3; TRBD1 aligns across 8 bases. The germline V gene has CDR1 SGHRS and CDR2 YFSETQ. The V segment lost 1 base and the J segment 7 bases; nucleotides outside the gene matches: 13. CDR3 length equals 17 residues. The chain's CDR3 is CASSLLSGTGARNTIYF. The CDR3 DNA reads TGCGCCAGCAGCTTGCTATCCGGGACAGGAGCAAGGAACACCATATATTTT.

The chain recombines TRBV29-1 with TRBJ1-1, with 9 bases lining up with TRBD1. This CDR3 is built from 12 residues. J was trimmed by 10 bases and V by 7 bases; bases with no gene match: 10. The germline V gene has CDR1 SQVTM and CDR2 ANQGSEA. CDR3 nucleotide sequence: TGCAGCGCCAGTAACAGGGGGCGGCGAGCTTTCTTT. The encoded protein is CSASNRGRRAFF.

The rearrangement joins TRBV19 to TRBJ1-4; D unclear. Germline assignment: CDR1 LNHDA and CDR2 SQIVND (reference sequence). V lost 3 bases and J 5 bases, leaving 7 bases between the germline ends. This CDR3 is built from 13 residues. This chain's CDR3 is CASSMNKNEKLFF. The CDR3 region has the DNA TGTGCCAGTAGTATGAACAAAAATGAAAAACTGTTTTTT. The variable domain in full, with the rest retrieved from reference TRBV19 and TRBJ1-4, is DGGITQSPKYLFRKEGQNVTLSCEQNLNHDAMYWYRQDPGQGLRLIYYSQIVNDFQKGDIAEGYSVSREKKESFPLTVTSAQKNPTAFYLCASSMNKNEKLFFGSGTQLSVL.

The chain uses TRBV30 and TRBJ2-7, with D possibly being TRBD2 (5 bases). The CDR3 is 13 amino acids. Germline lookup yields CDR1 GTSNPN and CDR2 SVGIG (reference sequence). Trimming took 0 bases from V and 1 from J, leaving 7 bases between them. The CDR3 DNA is TGTGCCTGGAGTGTCGGGGATTCCTACGAGCAGTACTTC. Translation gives CAWSVGDSYEQYF.

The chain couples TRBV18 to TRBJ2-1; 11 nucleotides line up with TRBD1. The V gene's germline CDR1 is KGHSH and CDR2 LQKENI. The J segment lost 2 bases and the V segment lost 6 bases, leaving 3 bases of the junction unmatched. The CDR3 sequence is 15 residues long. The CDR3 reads CASSPGQGAYNEQFF. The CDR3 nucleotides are TGTGCCAGCTCGCCGGGACAGGGGGCCTACAATGAGCAGTTCTTC.

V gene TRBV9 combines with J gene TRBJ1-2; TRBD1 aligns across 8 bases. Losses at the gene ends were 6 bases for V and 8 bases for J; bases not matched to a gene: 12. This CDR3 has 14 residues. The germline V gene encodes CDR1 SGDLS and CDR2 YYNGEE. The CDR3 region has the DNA TGTGCCAGCACCGCGGAGGTGGGGACAGGAGGCTACACCTTC. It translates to CASTAEVGTGGYTF.

CDR3 region: CASSQCRNGSGTGTIYGYTF. DNA of the CDR3: TGCGCCAGCAGTCAATGTAGAAATGGTTCCGGGACAGGGACTATTTATGGCTACACCTTC. V is TRBV23-1 and J is TRBJ1-2; 9 bases match TRBD1. TRBV23-1 is filed as an ORF, its function uncertain. The CDR3 has 20 amino acids. V lost 1 base, J lost 5 bases, and 20 bases stayed unmatched.

The chain's CDR3 is CASSIRGQDTNYGYTF. The CDR3 nucleotides read TGTGCCAGTAGTATTCGTGGGCAGGATACTAACTATGGCTACACCTTC. The chain joins TRBV19 to TRBJ1-2; D call uncertain. V shed 3 bases and J shed 0 bases, with 14 bases lying between them. This CDR3 has 16 amino acids. Germline assignment: CDR1 LNHDA and CDR2 SQIVND (reference sequence).

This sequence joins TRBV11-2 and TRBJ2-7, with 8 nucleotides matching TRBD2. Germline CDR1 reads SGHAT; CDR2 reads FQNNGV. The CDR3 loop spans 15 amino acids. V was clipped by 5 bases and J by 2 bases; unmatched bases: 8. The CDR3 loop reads CASSRTPLAAYEQYF. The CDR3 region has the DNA TGTGCCAGCAGCCGAACCCCACTAGCGGCCTACGAGCAGTACTTC.

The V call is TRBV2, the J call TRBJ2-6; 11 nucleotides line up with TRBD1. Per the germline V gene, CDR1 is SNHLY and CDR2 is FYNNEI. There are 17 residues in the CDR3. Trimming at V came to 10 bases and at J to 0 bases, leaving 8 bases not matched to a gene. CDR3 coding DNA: TGTGCCACGCATGAGGACAGGGGGCCCTCTGGGGCCAACGTCCTGACTTTC. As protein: CATHEDRGPSGANVLTF.